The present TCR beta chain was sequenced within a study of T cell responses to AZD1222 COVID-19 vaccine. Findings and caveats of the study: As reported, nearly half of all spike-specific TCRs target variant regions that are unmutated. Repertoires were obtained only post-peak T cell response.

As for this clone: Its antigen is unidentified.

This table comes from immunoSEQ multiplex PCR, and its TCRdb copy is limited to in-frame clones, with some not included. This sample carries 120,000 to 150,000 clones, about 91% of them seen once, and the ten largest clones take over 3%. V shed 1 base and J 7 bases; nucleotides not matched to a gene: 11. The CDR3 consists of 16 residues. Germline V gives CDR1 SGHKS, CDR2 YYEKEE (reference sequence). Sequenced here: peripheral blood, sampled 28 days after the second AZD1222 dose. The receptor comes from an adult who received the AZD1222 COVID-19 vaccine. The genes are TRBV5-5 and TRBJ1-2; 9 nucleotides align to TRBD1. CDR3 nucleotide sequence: TGTGCCAGCAGCTTGCTACAGGGGGCGAATTCGCGTGGCTACACCTTC. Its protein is CASSLLQGANSRGYTF.